These 9 T cell receptor beta chains were sequenced from one sample in a study of T cells in localized non-small cell lung cancer. The data were produced by immunoSEQ multiplex PCR, yet TCRdb's version contains in-frame clones alone and is incomplete. Of over a thousand clones in the sample, approximately 21% were seen once. This material consisted of normal lung tissue next to the tumor, taken before any cancer treatment. These receptors all come from a male donor at least 60 years old with stage III squamous cell lung carcinoma.

The rearrangement links TRBV14 to TRBJ1-4; possibly TRBD1 for D (5 bases). The CDR3 totals 13 residues. CDR1 is SGHDN and CDR2 is FVKESK in the germline V gene. The V end lost 4 bases, the J end lost 5 bases, and 8 bases lay between the germline ends. CDR3 sequence reads: CASSRTLNEKLFF. The CDR3 nucleotides are TGTGCCAGCAGCCGGACACTAAATGAAAAACTGTTTTTT.

This chain joins TRBV19 and TRBJ1-3; 7 nucleotides line up with TRBD1. Per germline, CDR1 LNHDA and CDR2 SQIVND (reference sequence). V shed 3 bases and J 0 bases; nucleotides not matched to a gene: 5. The CDR3 consists of 16 residues. CDR3 amino acids: CASSIVGQFSGNTIYF. The CDR3 DNA is TGTGCCAGTAGTATCGTGGGACAGTTCTCTGGAAACACCATATATTTT.

The chain uses TRBV5-1 and TRBJ1-2, with D perhaps TRBD1 (6 bases). This CDR3 contains 15 residues. Germline-derived CDR1 and CDR2 are SGHRS and YFSETQ. V was clipped by 0 bases and J by 4 bases, with 13 bases between them. CDR3 region: CASSLGQANRYGYTF. CDR3 DNA sequence: TGCGCCAGCAGCTTGGGACAGGCGAACCGCTATGGCTACACCTTC.

The chain couples TRBV28 to TRBJ1-2; D not resolved. Trimming cost V 6 bases and J 5 bases, with 28 bases left between them. The germline gives CDR1 MDHEN, CDR2 SYDVKM. The CDR3 extends over 18 amino acids. DNA for the CDR3: TGTGCCAGCAGGGCGCCGTTGACCTCCCTGGGAAGAGGGTATGGCTACACCTTC. The encoded protein is CASRAPLTSLGRGYGYTF.

This clone has a handful of counts. The same CDR3 arises from other DNA sequences in this sample as well. V gene TRBV19 combines with J gene TRBJ2-5; D is possibly TRBD1 (5 bases). The CDR3 runs to 14 residues. Germline V gene sequence: CDR1 LNHDA, CDR2 SQIVND (reference sequence). V dropped 5 bases and J dropped 1 base, with 11 bases sitting between them. The CDR3 loop is CASSADRVQETQYF. The CDR3 nucleotides read TGTGCCAGTAGTGCTGACAGAGTCCAAGAGACCCAGTACTTC.

By its share, this clone is medium-sized. This chain's CDR3 is CASSQDSSGANTGELFF. The CDR3 DNA follows: TGCGCCAGCAGCCAAGATAGTTCGGGCGCGAACACCGGGGAGCTGTTTTTT. J is TRBJ2-2 and V is TRBV1. TRBV1 is a listed pseudogene. The CDR3 covers 17 residues.

This sequence joins TRBV25-1 and TRBJ1-2, with D possibly matching TRBD1 (6 bases). The CDR3 totals 13 residues. In germline, CDR1 is MGHDK, CDR2 SYGVNS. Trimming shortened V by 6 bases and J by 4 bases, and 12 bases separated the two germline ends. The CDR3 nucleotides are TGTGCCAGCAGCCTCGGACAGTCCTATGGCTACACCTTC. Its protein product is CASSLGQSYGYTF.

This chain links TRBV6-8 with TRBJ2-1; 8 positions agree with TRBD2. CDR3 length equals 14 residues. V was pared by 5 bases and J by 6 bases, with 6 bases of the junction left unmatched. The germline gives CDR1 MNHGY, CDR2 SAAAGT. The CDR3 sequence: CASSKTSGSNEQFF. CDR3 DNA sequence: TGTGCCAGCAGTAAAACTAGCGGTTCCAATGAGCAGTTCTTC.

This clone was counted a few times. V gene TRBV18 combines with J gene TRBJ1-1; maybe TRBD1 (5 bases). The V gene's germline CDR1 is KGHSH and CDR2 LQKENI. There are 16 residues in the CDR3. V lost 3 bases to trimming and J lost 1 base, with 15 bases between them. The CDR3 protein is CASSPLPSDRNTEAFF. The CDR3 region has the DNA TGTGCCAGCTCACCTCTCCCCTCAGACAGGAACACTGAAGCTTTCTTT.